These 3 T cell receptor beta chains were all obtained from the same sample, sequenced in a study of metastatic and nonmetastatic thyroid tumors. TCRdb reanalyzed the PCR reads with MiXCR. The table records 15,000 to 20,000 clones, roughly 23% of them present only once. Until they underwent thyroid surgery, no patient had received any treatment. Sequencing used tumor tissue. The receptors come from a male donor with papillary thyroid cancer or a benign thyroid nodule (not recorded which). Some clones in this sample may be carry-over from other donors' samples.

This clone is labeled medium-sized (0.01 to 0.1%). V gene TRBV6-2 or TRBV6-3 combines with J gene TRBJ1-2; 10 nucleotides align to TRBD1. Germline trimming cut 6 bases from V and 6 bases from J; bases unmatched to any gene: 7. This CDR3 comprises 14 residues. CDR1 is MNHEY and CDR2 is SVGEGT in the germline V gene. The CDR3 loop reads CASRPTGTGDGYTF. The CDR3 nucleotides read TGTGCCAGCAGACCTACCGGGACAGGGGATGGCTACACCTTC.

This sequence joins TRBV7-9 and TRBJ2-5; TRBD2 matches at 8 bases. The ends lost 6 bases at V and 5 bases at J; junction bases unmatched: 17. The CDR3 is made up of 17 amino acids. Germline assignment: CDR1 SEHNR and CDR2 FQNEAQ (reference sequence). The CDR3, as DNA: TGTGCCAGCAGACCCGCCAGCGGGAGAGGTCAGATGGAGACCCAGTACTTC. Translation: CASRPASGRGQMETQYF. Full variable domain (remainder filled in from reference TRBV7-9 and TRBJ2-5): DTGVSQNPRHKITKRGQNVTFRCDPISEHNRLYWYRQTLGQGPEFLTYFQNEAQLEKSRLLSDRFSAERPKGSFSTLEIQRTEQGDSAMYLCASRPASGRGQMETQYFGPGTRLLVL.

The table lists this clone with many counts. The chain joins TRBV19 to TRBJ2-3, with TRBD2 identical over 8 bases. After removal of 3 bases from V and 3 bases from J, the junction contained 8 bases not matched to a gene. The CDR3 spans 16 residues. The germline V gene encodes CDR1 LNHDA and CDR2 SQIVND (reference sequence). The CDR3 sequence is CASSIPAGVGTDTQYF. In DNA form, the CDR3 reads TGTGCCAGTAGTATCCCAGCGGGAGTGGGGACAGATACGCAGTATTTT. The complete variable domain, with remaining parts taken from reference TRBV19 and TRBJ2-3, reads DGGITQSPKYLFRKEGQNVTLSCEQNLNHDAMYWYRQDPGQGLRLIYYSQIVNDFQKGDIAEGYSVSREKKESFPLTVTSAQKNPTAFYLCASSIPAGVGTDTQYFGPGTRLTVL.